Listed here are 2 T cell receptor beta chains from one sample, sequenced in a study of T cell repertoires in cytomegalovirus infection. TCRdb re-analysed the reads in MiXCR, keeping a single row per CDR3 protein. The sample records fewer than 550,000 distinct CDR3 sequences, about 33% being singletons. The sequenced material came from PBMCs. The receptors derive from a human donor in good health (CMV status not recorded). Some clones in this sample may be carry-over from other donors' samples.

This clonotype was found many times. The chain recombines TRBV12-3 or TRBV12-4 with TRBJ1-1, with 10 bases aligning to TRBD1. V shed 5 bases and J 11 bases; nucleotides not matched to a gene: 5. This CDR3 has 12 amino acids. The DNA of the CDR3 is TGTGCCAGCAGTCGACAGGGGGCCGACGCTTTCTTT. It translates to CASSRQGADAFF.

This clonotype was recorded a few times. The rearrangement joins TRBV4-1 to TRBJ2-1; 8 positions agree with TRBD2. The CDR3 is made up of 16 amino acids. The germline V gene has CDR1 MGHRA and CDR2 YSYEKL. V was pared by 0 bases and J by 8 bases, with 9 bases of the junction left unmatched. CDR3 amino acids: CASSQERGTRVDEQFF. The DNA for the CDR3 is TGCGCCAGCAGCCAAGAACGGGGGACTAGAGTGGATGAGCAGTTCTTC.